This is a list of T cell receptor beta chains from one sample in a study of blood T cells in healthy people across ages. MiXCR, run by TCRdb on the 5' RACE reads, gives a single entry per CDR3 protein. Of about a million distinct CDR3 sequences listed, just over 50% are singletons. The sample was blood. The receptors derive from a woman aged 60 to 75 in good health. CDR3s include the opening cysteine and the closing phenylalanine or tryptophan.

TRBV20-1	TRBJ2-1	CSATPLVTDLWGRGYEQFF
TRBV12-3/TRBV12-4	TRBJ2-1	CASTRGQGNNEQFF
TRBV11-2	TRBJ2-1	CASSAIRYNEQFF
TRBV27	TRBJ1-1	CASSLTGGFMNTEAFF
TRBV2	TRBJ1-4	CASSDLPGSKLFF
TRBV20-1	TRBJ2-7	CSARDPGSSGPAYEQYF
TRBV29-1	TRBJ2-5	CSVERDNGIQETQYF
TRBV20-1	TRBJ2-7	CSATTGTSQSDEQYF
TRBV13	TRBJ2-5	CASSIQGVQETQYF
TRBV15	TRBJ2-4	CATSRDGRGLAKNIQYF
TRBV6-6	TRBJ2-3	CASSYRRDRGTDTQYF
TRBV10-1	TRBJ2-5	CASSADWETQYF
TRBV4-1	TRBJ2-5	CASSQDGRGPQETQYF
TRBV5-5	TRBJ2-3	CASSFGEASPPVTDTQYF